This TCR beta chain comes out of a study of blood T cell repertoires in COVID-19. About the study: Collection of acute and convalescent COVID-19 samples took place in the United States, Italy and Spain. The cDNA or gDNA used as material had been derived from T cells, B-cell-depleted T cells, or PBMCs.

Authors' analysis steps: Researchers report that nucleated cell counts were estimated from reference gene primer amplification. Here immunoSEQ multiplex PCR was the method, and the copy in TCRdb shows in-frame clones only, minus some. V, J and clone size derive from that table, while D and trimming were established from the DNA sequence. Among approximately 70,000 clones listed, approximately 90% were seen once. This CDR3 comprises 14 residues. The V gene lost 1 base and the J gene lost 4 bases, with 11 bases spanning the gap. Germline CDR1 SGHNT, CDR2 YENEEA. The sequence was collected from a human donor in a cohort sampled during active COVID-19. This chain links TRBV11-3 with TRBJ2-7; the D gene is possibly TRBD1 (5 bases). Sequenced input: peripheral blood. CDR3 protein: CASSLVARVYEQYF. The CDR3 DNA sequence: TGTGCCAGCAGCTTAGTAGCCAGGGTTTACGAGCAGTACTTC.